This T cell receptor (beta chain) stems from a study of response to subunit inactivated influenza vaccine (dated 2018 in TCRdb). With regard to the full study: Deep quantitative profiling of the T cell receptor repertoire was used in the study to follow responses to a trivalent subunit inactivated influenza vaccine.

V lost 1 base and J lost 4 bases; the stretch between them is 11 bases long. From the cysteine through the phenylalanine, the CDR3 covers 15 amino acids. Kept here is only the CDR3 DNA, which spans 45 bases and is read in frame from base 1. Looking up the germline V gene (reference sequence) yields CDR1 LGHDT and CDR2 YNNKEL. Note on this clonotype: Its antigen is still unknown. Nothing much larger sits one base from this clone, and base qualities are not available.

Library creation used RT-PCR. The reads were generated on an Illumina HiSeq 2500. Using fastp trimming at Q25 and MiXCR clonotype assembly, TCRdb reanalyzed the public sequencing data and kept in-frame beta chains. Every CDR3 protein is listed once, alongside the most common genes and DNA of its rows. The sample table lists about 700,000 distinct CDR3 sequences, approximately 14% of them with a count of one. 11% of the sample rests with the top ten. Here is what the overall study found, with its caveats: It was suggested by the authors that each seasonal influenza vaccination may recruit only a limited number of new T cells.

The material was PBMCs from blood, obtained 11 to 12 days after vaccination. This chain is built from TRBV3-1 and TRBJ1-3, with no D gene named confidently. The clonotype comes from a man between 45 and 60 years old who received an inactivated influenza vaccine. Donor details come from another sample of the same person, matched by shared clones. Here the CDR3 is given as CASSQGRVGGNTIYF. The sequenced DNA: TGTGCCAGCAGCCAAGGGAGGGTCGGAGGAAACACCATATATTTT.